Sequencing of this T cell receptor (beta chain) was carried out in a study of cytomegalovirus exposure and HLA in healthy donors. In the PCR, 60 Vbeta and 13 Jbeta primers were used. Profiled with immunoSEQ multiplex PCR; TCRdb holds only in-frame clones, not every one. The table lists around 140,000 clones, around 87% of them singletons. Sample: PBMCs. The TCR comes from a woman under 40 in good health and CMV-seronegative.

The CDR3 here is CASSQDYSSFSEQFF. CDR3 coding DNA: TGCGCCAGCAGCCAAGATTATTCGAGTTTCTCCGAGCAGTTCTTC. The chain links TRBV4-3 to TRBJ2-1, with D unresolved. Trimming took 0 bases from V and 10 from J, leaving 16 bases between them. The CDR3 runs to 15 residues. CDR1 and CDR2 from the germline V gene are LGHNA and YSLEER.